The rows below give T cell receptor beta chains drawn from one sample of a study of blood T cell repertoires in COVID-19. TCRdb's copy holds only in-frame clones and misses some; the assay was immunoSEQ multiplex PCR. This table has about 140,000 clones, roughly 84% appearing once. The specimen was peripheral blood. All receptors derive from a young man with COVID-19, enrolled during active disease. CDR3s include the opening cysteine and the closing phenylalanine or tryptophan. D genes are given only for firm matches. A clone size is listed for some rows: how often the clone was seen (once, few, many), or a class if it is expanded.

CDR3 protein | CDR3 DNA | V gene | clone size | D gene | J gene
CASSPPGGRNNEQFF | TGTGCCAGTAGTCCCCCGGGGGGCCGGAACAATGAGCAGTTCTTC | TRBV19 | - | - | TRBJ2-1
CTSSQGCAGVLGYTF | TGCACCAGCAGCCAAGGTTGTGCGGGGGTTCTTGGCTACACCTTC | TRBV1 | - | - | TRBJ1-2
CASNTGTESYGYTF | TGTGCCAGCAATACAGGAACAGAGTCCTATGGCTACACCTTC | TRBV6-6 | - | - | TRBJ1-2
CASSIEGRGAEAFF | TGTGCCAGTAGTATAGAAGGCAGGGGCGCTGAAGCTTTCTTT | TRBV19 | - | - | TRBJ1-1
CATSPSGRARNEQFF | TGTGCCACCAGCCCTAGCGGGAGGGCTAGGAATGAGCAGTTCTTC | TRBV24-1 | - | TRBD2 | TRBJ2-1
CASTLRQGAKFHAFF | TGTGCCAGCACCCTCAGACAGGGGGCGAAGTTTCACGCTTTCTTT | TRBV6-5 | - | TRBD1 | TRBJ1-1
CASSDRGSVRQYF | TGTGCCAGCAGTGATCGAGGGTCGGTCAGACAGTATTTT | TRBV6-1 | - | - | TRBJ2-3
CASGRGGELFF | TGTGCCAGCGGACGGGGCGGGGAGCTGTTTTTT | TRBV11-1 | - | - | TRBJ2-2
CASSLSFFRDRDYEQYF | TGTGCCAGCAGTTTATCGTTCTTCCGGGACAGGGATTACGAGCAGTACTTC | TRBV27 | - | TRBD1 | TRBJ2-7
CSVGGQDAGAFF | TGCAGCGTTGGGGGACAGGACGCCGGGGCTTTCTTT | TRBV29-1 | once | TRBD1 | TRBJ1-1
CASSYGNTEAFF | TGTGCCAGCAGCTACGGGAACACTGAAGCTTTCTTT | TRBV12-3/TRBV12-4 | few | - | TRBJ1-1